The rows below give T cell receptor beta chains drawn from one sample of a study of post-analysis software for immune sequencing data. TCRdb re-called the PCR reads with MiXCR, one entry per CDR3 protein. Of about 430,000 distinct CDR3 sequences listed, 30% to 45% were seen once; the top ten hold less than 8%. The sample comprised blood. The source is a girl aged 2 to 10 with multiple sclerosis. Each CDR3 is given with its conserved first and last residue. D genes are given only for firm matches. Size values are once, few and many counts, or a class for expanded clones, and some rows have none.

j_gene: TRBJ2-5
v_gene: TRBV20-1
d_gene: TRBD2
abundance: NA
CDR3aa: CSARDGPSGGGETQYF
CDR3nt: TGCAGTGCTAGAGATGGGCCTAGCGGGGGCGGAGAGACCCAGTACTTC

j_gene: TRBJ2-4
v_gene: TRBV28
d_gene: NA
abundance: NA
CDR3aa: CVSSFQGGGPQLAKNIQYF
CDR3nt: TGTGTCAGCAGTTTTCAAGGGGGAGGGCCCCAACTAGCCAAAAACATTCAGTACTTC

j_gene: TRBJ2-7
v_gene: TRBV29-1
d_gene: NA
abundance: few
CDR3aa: CSVGSRRGGPFYEQYF
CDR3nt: TGCAGCGTTGGATCCCGCCGTGGGGGCCCTTTCTACGAGCAGTACTTC

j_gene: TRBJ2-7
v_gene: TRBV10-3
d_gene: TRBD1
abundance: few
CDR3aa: CAISELGQGAYEQYF
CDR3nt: TGTGCCATCAGTGAGTTGGGACAGGGGGCTTACGAGCAGTACTTC

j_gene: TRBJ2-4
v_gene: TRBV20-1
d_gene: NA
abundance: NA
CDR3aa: CSASRRGLAKNIQYF
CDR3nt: TGCAGTGCTAGTCGCAGGGGCTTAGCCAAAAACATTCAGTACTTC

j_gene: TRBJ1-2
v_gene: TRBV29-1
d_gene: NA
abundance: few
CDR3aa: CSGRLNYGYTF
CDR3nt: TGCAGCGGACGCCTTAACTATGGCTACACCTTC

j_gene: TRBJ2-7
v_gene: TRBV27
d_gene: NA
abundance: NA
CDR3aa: CASSRTQVRSYEQYF
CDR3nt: TGTGCCAGCAGTCGTACTCAGGTGAGGTCCTACGAGCAGTACTTC

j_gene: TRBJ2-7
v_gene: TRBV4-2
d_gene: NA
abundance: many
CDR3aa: CASSQERGGVHYEQYF
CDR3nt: TGTGCCAGCAGCCAAGAAAGAGGGGGGGTTCACTACGAGCAGTACTTC

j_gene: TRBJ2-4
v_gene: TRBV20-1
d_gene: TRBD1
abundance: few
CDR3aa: CSARRQGNIQYF
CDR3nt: TGCAGTGCTAGACGACAGGGCAACATCCAGTACTTC

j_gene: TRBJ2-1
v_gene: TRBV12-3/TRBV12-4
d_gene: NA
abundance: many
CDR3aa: CASSSPSSYNEQFF
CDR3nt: TGTGCCAGCAGCTCCCCGAGCTCCTACAATGAGCAGTTCTTC

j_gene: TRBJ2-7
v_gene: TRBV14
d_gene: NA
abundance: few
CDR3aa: CASSQDRTEYYEQYF
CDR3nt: TGTGCCAGCAGCCAAGATCGGACGGAGTACTACGAGCAGTACTTC

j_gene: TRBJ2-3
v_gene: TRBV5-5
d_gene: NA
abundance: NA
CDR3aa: CASSEPLSVDYRTDTQYF
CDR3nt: TGTGCCAGCAGCGAACCGCTTAGTGTGGACTATCGCACAGATACGCAGTATTTT

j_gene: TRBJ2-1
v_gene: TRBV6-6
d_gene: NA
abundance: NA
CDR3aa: CASSKPRVGNEQFF
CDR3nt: TGTGCCAGCAGCAAACCGCGGGTCGGCAATGAGCAGTTCTTC

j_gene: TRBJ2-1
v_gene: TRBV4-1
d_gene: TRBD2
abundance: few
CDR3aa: CASSQDDLAGAYNEQFF
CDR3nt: TGCGCCAGCAGCCAAGACGACCTAGCGGGGGCCTACAATGAGCAGTTCTTC

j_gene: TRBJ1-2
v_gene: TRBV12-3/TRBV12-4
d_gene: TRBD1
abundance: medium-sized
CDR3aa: CASKIEGAPGYTF
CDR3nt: TGTGCCAGCAAGATAGAGGGGGCGCCCGGCTACACCTTC

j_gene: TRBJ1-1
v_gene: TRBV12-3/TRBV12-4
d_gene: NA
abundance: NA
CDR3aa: CASSLRTAWERESDTEAFF
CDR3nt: TGTGCCAGCAGCCTACGGACAGCTTGGGAGAGAGAGAGTGACACTGAAGCTTTCTTT

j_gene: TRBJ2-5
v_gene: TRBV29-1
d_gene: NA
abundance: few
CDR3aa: CSVGDRGNEETQYF
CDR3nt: TGCAGCGTTGGAGACCGGGGAAATGAAGAGACCCAGTACTTC

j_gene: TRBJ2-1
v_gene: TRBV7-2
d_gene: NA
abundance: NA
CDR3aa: CASNPGSHKQFF
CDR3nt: TGTGCCAGCAACCCAGGTAGTCATAAGCAGTTCTTC

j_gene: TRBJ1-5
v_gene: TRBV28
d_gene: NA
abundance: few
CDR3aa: CASSLGGSGQHF
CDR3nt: TGTGCCAGCAGTTTAGGGGGGTCAGGCCAGCATTTT

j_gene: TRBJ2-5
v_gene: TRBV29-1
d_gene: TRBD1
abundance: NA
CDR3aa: CSAVDLRDREGFQYF
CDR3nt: TGCAGCGCTGTAGACCTCCGGGACAGGGAGGGCTTCCAGTACTTC

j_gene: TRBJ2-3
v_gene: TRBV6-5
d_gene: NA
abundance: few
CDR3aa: CASSYSLGGTDTQYF
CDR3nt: TGTGCCAGCAGTTACTCGTTAGGGGGCACAGATACGCAGTATTTT

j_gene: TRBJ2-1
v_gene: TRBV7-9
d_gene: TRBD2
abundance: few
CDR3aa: CASSFTWERLAPNPNEQFF
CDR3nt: TGTGCCAGCAGCTTCACTTGGGAACGACTAGCGCCTAACCCGAATGAGCAGTTCTTC

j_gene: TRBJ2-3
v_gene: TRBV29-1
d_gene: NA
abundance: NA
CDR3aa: CSVVQGLKTDTQYF
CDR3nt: TGCAGCGTTGTACAGGGATTAAAGACAGATACGCAGTATTTT

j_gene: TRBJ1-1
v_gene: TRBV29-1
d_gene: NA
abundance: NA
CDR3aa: CSVAPLSMNTEAFF
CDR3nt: TGCAGCGTTGCTCCGCTGAGCATGAACACTGAAGCTTTCTTT

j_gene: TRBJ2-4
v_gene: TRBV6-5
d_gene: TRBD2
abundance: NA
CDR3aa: CASSFSGRFAKNIQYF
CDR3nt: TGTGCCAGCAGTTTTAGCGGGAGATTCGCCAAAAACATTCAGTACTTC

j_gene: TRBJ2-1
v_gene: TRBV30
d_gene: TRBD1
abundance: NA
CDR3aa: CAWSETGWSEQFF
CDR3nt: TGTGCCTGGAGTGAGACAGGGTGGAGTGAGCAGTTCTTC

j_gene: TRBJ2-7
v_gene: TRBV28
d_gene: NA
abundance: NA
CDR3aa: CASSSGRQFSYEQYF
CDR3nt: TGTGCCAGCAGTTCGGGACGACAGTTCTCCTACGAGCAGTACTTC

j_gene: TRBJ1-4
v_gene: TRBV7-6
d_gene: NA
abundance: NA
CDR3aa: CASSSDSYGELFF
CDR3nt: TGTGCCAGCAGCTCTGACAGTTACGGAGAGCTGTTTTTT

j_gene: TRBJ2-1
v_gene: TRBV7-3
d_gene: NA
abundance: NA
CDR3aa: CASSPGTESYNEQFF
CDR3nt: TGTGCCAGCAGCCCCGGTACAGAGAGTTATAATGAGCAGTTCTTC

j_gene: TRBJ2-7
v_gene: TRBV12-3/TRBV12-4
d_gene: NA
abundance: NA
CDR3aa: CASRYRTDSYEQYF
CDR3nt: TGTGCCAGCAGATACAGAACAGACTCCTACGAGCAGTACTTC

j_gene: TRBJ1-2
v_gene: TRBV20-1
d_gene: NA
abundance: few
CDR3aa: CSAHRDYGYTF
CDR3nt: TGCAGTGCCCACCGAGACTATGGCTACACCTTC

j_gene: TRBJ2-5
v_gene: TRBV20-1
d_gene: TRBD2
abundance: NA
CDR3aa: CSAAVAGGKETQYF
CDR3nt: TGCAGTGCCGCGGTAGCGGGAGGGAAAGAGACCCAGTACTTC

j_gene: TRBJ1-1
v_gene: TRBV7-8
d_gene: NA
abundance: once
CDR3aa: CASSLENREFEAFF
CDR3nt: TGTGCCAGCAGCTTAGAGAACAGGGAGTTTGAAGCTTTCTTT

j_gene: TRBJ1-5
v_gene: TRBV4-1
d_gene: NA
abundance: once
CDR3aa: CASSLDSGGHSNQPQHF
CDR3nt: TGCGCCAGCAGCCTTGACAGTGGCGGTCATAGCAATCAGCCCCAGCATTTT

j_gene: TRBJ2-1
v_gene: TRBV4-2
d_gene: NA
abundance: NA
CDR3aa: CASSQDQTASSYNEQFF
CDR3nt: TGTGCCAGCAGCCAAGATCAAACGGCCAGCTCCTACAATGAGCAGTTCTTC

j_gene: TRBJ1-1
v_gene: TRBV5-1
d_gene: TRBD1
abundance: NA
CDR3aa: CASSEGQGYTEAFF
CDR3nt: TGCGCCAGCAGTGAAGGACAGGGGTACACTGAAGCTTTCTTT

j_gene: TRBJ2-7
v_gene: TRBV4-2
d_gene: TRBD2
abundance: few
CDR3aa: CASSPGLADYEQYF
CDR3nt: TGTGCCAGCAGTCCAGGACTAGCGGATTACGAGCAGTACTTC

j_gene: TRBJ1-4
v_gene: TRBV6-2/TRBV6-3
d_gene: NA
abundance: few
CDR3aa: CASSSPWSTEKLFF
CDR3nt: TGTGCCAGCAGTTCCCCATGGAGCACCGAAAAACTGTTTTTT

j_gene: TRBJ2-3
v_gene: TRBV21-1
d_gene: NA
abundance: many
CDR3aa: CASSKGAPTQYF
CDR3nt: TGTGCCAGCAGCAAAGGGGCACCCACGCAGTATTTT

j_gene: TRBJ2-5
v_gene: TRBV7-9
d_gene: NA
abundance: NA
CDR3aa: CASSLGVGKQYF
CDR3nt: TGTGCCAGCAGCTTAGGTGTGGGTAAGCAGTACTTC

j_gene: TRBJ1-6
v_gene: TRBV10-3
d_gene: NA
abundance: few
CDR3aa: CAITGAINSPLHF
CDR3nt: TGTGCCATCACAGGGGCGATTAATTCACCCCTCCACTTT

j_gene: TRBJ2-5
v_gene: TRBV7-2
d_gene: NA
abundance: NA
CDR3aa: CASGVETQYF
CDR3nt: TGTGCCAGCGGGGTAGAGACCCAGTACTTC

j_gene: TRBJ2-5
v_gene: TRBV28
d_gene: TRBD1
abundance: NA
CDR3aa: CASSSTGLGTQYF
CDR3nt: TGTGCCAGCAGTTCGACAGGGCTGGGGACCCAGTACTTC

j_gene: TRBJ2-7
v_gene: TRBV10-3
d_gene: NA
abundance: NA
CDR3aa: CAISATGLVLSSYEQYF
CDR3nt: TGTGCCATCAGTGCTACAGGGCTCGTCCTAAGCTCCTACGAGCAGTACTTC

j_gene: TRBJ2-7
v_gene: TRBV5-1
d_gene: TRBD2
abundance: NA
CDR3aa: CASSLTTSGSQYEQYF
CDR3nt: TGCGCCAGCAGTCTGACGACTAGCGGGAGTCAGTACGAGCAGTACTTC

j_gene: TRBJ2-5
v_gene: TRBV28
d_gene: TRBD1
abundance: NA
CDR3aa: CASSRNRGLWETQYF
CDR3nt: TGTGCCAGCAGTCGCAACAGGGGGCTATGGGAGACCCAGTACTTC